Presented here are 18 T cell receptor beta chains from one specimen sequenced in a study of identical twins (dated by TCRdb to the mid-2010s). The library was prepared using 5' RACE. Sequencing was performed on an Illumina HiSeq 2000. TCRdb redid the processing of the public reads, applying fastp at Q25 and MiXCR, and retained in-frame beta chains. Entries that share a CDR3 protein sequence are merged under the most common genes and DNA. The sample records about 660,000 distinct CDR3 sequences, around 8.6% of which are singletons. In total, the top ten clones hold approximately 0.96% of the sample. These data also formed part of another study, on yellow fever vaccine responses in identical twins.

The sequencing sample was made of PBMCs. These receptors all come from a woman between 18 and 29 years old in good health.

The CDR3 sequence: CASMSRGASGYTF. For the CDR3, the DNA is TGTGCCAGCATGAGTAGGGGCGCGTCTGGCTACACCTTC. The chain links TRBV2 to TRBJ1-2; weak D call: TRBD1 (5 bases). Germline loops: CDR1 SNHLY, CDR2 FYNNEI. The ends were cut back, 7 bases at V and 7 bases at J, with 16 bases in the middle. The CDR3 spans 13 residues.

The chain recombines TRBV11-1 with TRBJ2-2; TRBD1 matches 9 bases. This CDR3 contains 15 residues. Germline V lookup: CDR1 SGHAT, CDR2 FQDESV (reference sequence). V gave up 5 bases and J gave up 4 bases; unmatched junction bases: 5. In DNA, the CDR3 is TGTGCCAGCAGCCGGACAGGGGATAGCACCGGGGAGCTGTTTTTT. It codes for CASSRTGDSTGELFF. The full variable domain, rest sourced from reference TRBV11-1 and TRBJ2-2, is EAEVAQSPRYKITEKSQAVAFWCDPISGHATLYWYRQILGQGPELLVQFQDESVVDDSQLPKDRFSAERLKGVDSTLKIQPAELGDSAMYLCASSRTGDSTGELFFGEGSRLTVL.

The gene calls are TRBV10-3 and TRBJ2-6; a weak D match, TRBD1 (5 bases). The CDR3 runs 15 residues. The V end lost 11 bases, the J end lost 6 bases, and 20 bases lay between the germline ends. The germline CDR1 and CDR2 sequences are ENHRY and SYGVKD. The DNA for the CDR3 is TGTGCCTGCGGAAGACAGCCTCTTGAGGCCAACGTCCTGACTTTC. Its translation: CACGRQPLEANVLTF.

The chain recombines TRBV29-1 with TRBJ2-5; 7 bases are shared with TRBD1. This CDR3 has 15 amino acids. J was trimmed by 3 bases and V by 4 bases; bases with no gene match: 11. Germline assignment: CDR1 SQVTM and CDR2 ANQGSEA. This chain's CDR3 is CSVGGTALAEETQYF. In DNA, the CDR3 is TGCAGCGTTGGGGGGACAGCCCTGGCTGAAGAGACCCAGTACTTC.

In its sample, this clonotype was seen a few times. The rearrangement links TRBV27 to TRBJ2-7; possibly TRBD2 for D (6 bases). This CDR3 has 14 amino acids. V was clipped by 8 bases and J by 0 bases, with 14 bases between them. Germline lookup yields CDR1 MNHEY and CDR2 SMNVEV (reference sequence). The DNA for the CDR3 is TGTGCCAGCGGGCCCTTAGCGGACTCCTACGAGCAGTACTTC. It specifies CASGPLADSYEQYF.

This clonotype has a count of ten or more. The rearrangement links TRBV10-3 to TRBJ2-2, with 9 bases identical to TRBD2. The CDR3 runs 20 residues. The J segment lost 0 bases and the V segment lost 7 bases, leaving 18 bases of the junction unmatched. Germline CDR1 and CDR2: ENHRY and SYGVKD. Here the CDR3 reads CAITSYLGLAGTSNTGELFF. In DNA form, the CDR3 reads TGTGCCATCACCTCATACCTCGGGCTAGCGGGAACGTCGAACACCGGGGAGCTGTTTTTT.

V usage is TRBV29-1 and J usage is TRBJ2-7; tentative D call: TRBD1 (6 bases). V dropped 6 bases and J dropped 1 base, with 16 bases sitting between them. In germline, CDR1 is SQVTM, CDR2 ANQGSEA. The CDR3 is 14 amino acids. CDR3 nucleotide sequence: TGCAGCGTGGGTGACAGGTTGAAATCCTACGAGCAGTACTTC. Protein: CSVGDRLKSYEQYF.

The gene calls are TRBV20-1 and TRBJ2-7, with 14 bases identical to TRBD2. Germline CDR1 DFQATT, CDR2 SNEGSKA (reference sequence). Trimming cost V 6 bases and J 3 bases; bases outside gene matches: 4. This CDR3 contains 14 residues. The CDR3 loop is CSATGLAGDYEQYF. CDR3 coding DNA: TGCAGTGCCACGGGACTAGCGGGAGACTACGAGCAGTACTTC.

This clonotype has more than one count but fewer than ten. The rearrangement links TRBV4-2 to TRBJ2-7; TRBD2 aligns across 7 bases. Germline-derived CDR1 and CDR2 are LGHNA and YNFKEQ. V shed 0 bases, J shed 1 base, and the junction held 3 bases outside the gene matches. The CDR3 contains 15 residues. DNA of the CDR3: TGTGCCAGCAGCCAAGAGCTAGCGGCGTCCTACGAGCAGTACTTC. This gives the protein CASSQELAASYEQYF.

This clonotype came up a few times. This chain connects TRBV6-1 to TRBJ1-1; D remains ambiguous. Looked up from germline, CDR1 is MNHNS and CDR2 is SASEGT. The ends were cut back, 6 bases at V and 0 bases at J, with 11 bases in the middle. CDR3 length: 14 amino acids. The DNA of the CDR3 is TGTGCCAGCAGCTCGGTTCAGATGAACACTGAAGCTTTCTTT. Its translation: CASSSVQMNTEAFF.

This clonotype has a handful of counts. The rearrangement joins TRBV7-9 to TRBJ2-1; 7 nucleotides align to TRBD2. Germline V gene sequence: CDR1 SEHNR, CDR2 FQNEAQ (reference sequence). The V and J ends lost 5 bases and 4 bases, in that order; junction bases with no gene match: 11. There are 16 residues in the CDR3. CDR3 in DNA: TGTGCCAGCAGCCCAGTCATGGGGGAGGGTTACAATGAGCAGTTCTTC. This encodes CASSPVMGEGYNEQFF.

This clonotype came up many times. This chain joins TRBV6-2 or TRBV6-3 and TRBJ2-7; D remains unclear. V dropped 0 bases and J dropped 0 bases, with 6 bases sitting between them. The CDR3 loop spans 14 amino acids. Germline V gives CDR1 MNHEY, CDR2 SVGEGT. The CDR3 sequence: CASSYSTTSYEQYF. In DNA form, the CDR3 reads TGTGCCAGCAGTTACTCGACCACCTCCTACGAGCAGTACTTC.

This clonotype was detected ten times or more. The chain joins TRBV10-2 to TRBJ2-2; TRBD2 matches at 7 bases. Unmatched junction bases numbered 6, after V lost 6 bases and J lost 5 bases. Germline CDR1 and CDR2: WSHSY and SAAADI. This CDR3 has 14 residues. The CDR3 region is CASRSGVDTGELFF. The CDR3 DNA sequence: TGCGCCAGCAGGAGCGGGGTAGATACCGGGGAGCTGTTTTTT.

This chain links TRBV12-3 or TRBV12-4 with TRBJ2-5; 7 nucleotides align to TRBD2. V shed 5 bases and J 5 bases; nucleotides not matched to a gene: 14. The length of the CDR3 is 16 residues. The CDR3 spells CASSLGLDRIKETQYF. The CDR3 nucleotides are TGTGCCAGCAGTCTCGGACTAGATCGAATTAAGGAGACCCAGTACTTC.

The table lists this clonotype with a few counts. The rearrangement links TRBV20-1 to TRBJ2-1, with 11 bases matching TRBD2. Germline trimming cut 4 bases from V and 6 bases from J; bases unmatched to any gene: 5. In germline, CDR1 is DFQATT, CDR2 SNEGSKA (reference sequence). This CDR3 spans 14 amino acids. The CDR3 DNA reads TGCAGTGCTACCACTAGCGGGGGAACCAATGAGCAGTTCTTC. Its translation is CSATTSGGTNEQFF.

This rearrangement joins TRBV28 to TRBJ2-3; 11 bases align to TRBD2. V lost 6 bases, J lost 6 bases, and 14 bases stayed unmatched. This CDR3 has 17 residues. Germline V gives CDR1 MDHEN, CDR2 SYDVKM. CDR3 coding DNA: TGTGCCAGCAGCGGCCGGGTAGCGGGAGGGTTATGGGATACGCAGTATTTT. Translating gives CASSGRVAGGLWDTQYF.

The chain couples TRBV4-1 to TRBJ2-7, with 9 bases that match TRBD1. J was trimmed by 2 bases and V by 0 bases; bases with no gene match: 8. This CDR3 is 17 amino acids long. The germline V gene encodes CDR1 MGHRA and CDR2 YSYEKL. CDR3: CASSQDWGQGLTYEQYF. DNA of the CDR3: TGCGCCAGCAGCCAAGATTGGGGACAGGGTTTAACCTACGAGCAGTACTTC.

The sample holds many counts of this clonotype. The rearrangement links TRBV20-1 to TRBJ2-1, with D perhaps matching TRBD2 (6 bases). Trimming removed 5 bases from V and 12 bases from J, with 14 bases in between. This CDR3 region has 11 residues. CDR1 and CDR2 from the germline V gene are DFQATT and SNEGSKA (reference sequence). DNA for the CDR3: TGCAGTGCTGTTCGTGGGGGGTGGCAGTTCTTC. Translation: CSAVRGGWQFF.